This T cell receptor (beta chain) was obtained from a study of cytomegalovirus exposure and HLA in healthy donors. V was trimmed by 6 bases and J by 1 base, leaving 18 bases between them. The V gene's germline CDR1 is MDHEN and CDR2 SYDVKM. The CDR3 covers 16 residues. General observations from the study: The authors reported that TCR beta sequences could predict HLA-A and HLA-B alleles. These predictions were accurate for most subjects in the first cohort. CMV serostatus alone was available as immune exposure information.

On this clone: The target antigen is unknown.

Every donor was a healthy person donating bone marrow. 60 Vbeta and 13 Jbeta primers were used in PCR. Per the study methods: It was a later analysis that counted 79 million or so unique TCR beta chains, of which 8.5 million to 12 million were shared. Only in-frame clones appear in the TCRdb table, and some are missing; sequencing was by immunoSEQ multiplex PCR. Clonal size and the V and J genes are those of that table, whereas D and trimming came from the DNA. This table has around 200,000 clones, about 80% appearing once. The genes are TRBV28 and TRBJ1-2; D perhaps matches TRBD1 (6 bases). Sample: PBMCs. The receptor's source is a woman younger than 45 in good health and CMV-seropositive. The CDR3 protein is CASRFGGHNYNYGYTF. Here the CDR3 DNA reads TGTGCCAGCAGATTTGGGGGACATAACTATAACTATGGCTACACCTTC.